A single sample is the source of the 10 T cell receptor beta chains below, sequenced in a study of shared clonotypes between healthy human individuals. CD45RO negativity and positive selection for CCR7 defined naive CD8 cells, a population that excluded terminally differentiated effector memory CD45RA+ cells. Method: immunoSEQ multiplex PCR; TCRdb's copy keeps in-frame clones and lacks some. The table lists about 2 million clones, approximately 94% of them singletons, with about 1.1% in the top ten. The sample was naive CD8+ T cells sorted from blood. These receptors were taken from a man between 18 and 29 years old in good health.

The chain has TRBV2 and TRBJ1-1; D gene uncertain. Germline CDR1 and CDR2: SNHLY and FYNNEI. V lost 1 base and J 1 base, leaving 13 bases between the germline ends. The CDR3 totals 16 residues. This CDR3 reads CASSEGWEPQNTEAFF. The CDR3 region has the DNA TGTGCCAGCAGTGAAGGGTGGGAACCTCAGAACACTGAAGCTTTCTTT.

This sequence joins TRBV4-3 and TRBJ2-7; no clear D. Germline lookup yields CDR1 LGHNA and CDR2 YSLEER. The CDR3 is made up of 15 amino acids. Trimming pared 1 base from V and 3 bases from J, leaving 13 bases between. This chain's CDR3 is CASSQGFGPNYEQYF. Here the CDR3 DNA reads TGCGCCAGCAGCCAAGGCTTCGGACCAAACTACGAGCAGTACTTC.

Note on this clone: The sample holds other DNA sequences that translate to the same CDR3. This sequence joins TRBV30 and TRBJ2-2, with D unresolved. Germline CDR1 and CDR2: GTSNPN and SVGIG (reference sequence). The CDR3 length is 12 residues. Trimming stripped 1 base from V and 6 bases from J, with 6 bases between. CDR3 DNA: TGTGCCTGGAGTGGGTCACCCGGGGAGCTGTTTTTT. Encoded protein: CAWSGSPGELFF. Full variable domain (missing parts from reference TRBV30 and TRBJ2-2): SQTIHQWPATLVQPVGSPLSLECTVEGTSNPNLYWYRQAAGRGLQLLFYSVGIGQISSEVPQNLSASRPQDRQFILSSKKLLLSDSGFYLCAWSGSPGELFFGEGSRLTVL.

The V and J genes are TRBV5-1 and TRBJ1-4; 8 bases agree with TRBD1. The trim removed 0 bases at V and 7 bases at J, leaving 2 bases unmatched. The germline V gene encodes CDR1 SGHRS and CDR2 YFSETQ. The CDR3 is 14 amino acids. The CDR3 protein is CASSLGQGREKLFF. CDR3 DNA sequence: TGCGCCAGCAGCTTGGGACAGGGGCGTGAAAAACTGTTTTTT.

The CDR3 reads CASVRRVDTQYF. The DNA for the CDR3 is TGTGCCAGCGTCCGCAGGGTTGATACGCAGTATTTT. The J gene is TRBJ2-3, the V gene TRBV21-1; the D call TRBD1 from the table was never checked on the DNA. TRBV21-1 is labeled a pseudogene. The CDR3 extends over 12 amino acids.

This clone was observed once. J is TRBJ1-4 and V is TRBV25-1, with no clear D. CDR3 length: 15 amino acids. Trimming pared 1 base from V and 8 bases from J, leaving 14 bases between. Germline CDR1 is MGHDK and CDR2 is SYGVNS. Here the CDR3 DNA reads TGTGCCAGCAGTGAATCAACGGGGTCTCGCGAAAAACTGTTTTTT. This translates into CASSESTGSREKLFF.

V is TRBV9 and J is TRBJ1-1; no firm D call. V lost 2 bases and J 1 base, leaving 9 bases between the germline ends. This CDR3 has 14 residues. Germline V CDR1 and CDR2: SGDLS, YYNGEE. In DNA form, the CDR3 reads TGTGCCAGCAGCGTCCCAGGTGGGAACACTGAAGCTTTCTTT. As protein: CASSVPGGNTEAFF.

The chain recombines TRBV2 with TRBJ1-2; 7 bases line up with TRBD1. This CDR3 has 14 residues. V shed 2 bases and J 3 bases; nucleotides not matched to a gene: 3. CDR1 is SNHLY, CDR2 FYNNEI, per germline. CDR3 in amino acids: CASSEFDRDYGYTF. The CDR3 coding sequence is TGTGCCAGCAGTGAATTTGACAGGGACTATGGCTACACCTTC.

The CDR3 reads CASSISGTGFFSYNSPLHF. CDR3 sequence (DNA): TGTGCCAGCAGCATCTCGGGGACAGGCTTTTTCTCCTATAATTCACCCCTCCACTTT. The chain has TRBV21-1 and TRBJ1-6; TRBD1, the table's D call, lacks a check against the DNA. TRBV21-1 is assigned pseudogene status. The CDR3 consists of 19 residues.

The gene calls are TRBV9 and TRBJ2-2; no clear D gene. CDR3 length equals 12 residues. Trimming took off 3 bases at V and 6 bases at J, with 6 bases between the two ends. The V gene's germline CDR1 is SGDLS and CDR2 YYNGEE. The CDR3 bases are TGTGCCAGCAGCGACCCATCCGGGGAGCTGTTTTTT. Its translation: CASSDPSGELFF. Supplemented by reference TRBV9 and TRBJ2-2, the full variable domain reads DSGVTQTPKHLITATGQRVTLRCSPRSGDLSVYWYQQSLDQGLQFLIQYYNGEERAKGNILERFSAQQFPDLHSELNLSSLELGDSALYFCASSDPSGELFFGEGSRLTVL.